This T cell receptor beta chain derives from a study of post-analysis software for immune sequencing data. Study as a whole: Relapsing-remitting, secondary progressive and progressive-relapsing forms of multiple sclerosis all featured among disease courses. Points from the study as a whole: Compared with controls, patients had more of about 5 TRBV segments, including TRBV5-6, TRBV5-1 and TRBV20-1. Samples made in the same batch grouped tightly together by F measure. Relative to controls, patients with multiple sclerosis showed significantly lower normalized Chao1 diversity.

Prepared libraries of TCR beta cDNA carried unique molecular identifiers. Around 500,000 cDNA molecules came from approximately 1 to 10 million T cells. TCRdb independently ran MiXCR on the PCR reads; one entry per CDR3 protein. The data show roughly 730,000 distinct CDR3 sequences, with 30% seen just once and about 0.5% held by the top ten. This clonotype has more than one count but fewer than ten. Its antigen remains unidentified. Germline V CDR1 and CDR2: SGHRS, YFSETQ. This CDR3 contains 17 residues. The V end was cut by 1 base, the J end by 0 bases, with 11 bases between. Sample: blood. The sequence was collected from a girl aged 5-17 years with multiple sclerosis. The chain joins TRBV5-1 to TRBJ2-6; tentatively, D is TRBD1 or TRBD2 (5 bases each). The CDR3 here is CASSLSSRGSGANVLTF. The CDR3 bases are TGCGCCAGCAGCTTGAGTTCGAGGGGCTCTGGGGCCAACGTCCTGACTTTC. Combining the CDR3 with reference TRBV5-1 and TRBJ2-6 gives the whole variable domain KAGVTQTPRYLIKTRGQQVTLSCSPISGHRSVSWYQQTPGQGLQFLFEYFSETQRNKGNFPGRFSGRQFSNSRSEMNVSTLELGDSALYLCASSLSSRGSGANVLTFGAGSRLTVL.